This T cell receptor (beta chain) was obtained from a study of T cells expressing NK-cell markers. TCRdb reanalyzed the 5' RACE reads and collapses them to one entry per CDR3 protein, without DNA. In total, the table holds about 460,000 distinct CDR3 sequences. CDR3 length: 16 residues. Germline lookup yields CDR1 DFQATT and CDR2 SNEGSKA (reference sequence). The specimen was blood T cells: a sorted CD56 or NKG2C T cell subset, CD4+ or CD8+ T cells, or bulk PBMC T cells (not recorded which). The rearrangement links TRBV20-1 to TRBJ2-5; absent DNA, TCRdb's TRBD2 call cannot be checked. This TCR derives from a woman in her forties or fifties in good health. The CDR3 protein is CSAPIEDGRAQETQYF.